One sample yielded the 3 T cell receptor beta chains listed below, sequenced in a study of cytomegalovirus exposure and HLA in healthy donors listed by TCRdb under 2017. The library was obtained by the immunoSEQ multiplex PCR assay. A mixture of 60 forward primers for TCR Vbeta segments and 13 reverse primers for TCR Jbeta segments was used in the multiplex PCR. What TCRdb holds here is the immuneACCESS table cut down to in-frame rearrangements. Part of the clones is not present; checked against another copy, under half of the missing clones reflect an unresolved V gene, and the others are unexplained. For this sample the table gives over 120,000 clones, of which 75% to 90% were detected only once. Under 3% of the sample lies in the top ten. The material sequenced was PBMCs. Source of these receptors: a woman aged 25 to 45 in good health and CMV-seronegative.

The gene calls are TRBV7-3 and TRBJ2-2, with 7 positions matching TRBD1. Trimming at V came to 2 bases and at J to 0 bases, leaving 0 bases not matched to a gene. The CDR3 is made up of 15 amino acids. Per germline, CDR1 SGHTA and CDR2 FQGTGA. CDR3 protein: CASSLDRANTGELFF. CDR3 nucleotide sequence: TGTGCCAGCAGCTTAGACAGGGCGAACACCGGGGAGCTGTTTTTT.

The chain is built from TRBV19 and TRBJ2-7; 10 bases agree with TRBD1. Germline V gene sequence: CDR1 LNHDA, CDR2 SQIVND (reference sequence). Unmatched junction bases numbered 3, after V lost 1 base and J lost 3 bases. The CDR3 covers 15 residues. The CDR3, as DNA: TGTGCCAGTAGTATAGCGGGGACAGGGGACTACGAGCAGTACTTC. As protein: CASSIAGTGDYEQYF.

This clone was observed a single time. This sequence joins TRBV5-1 and TRBJ2-1; 9 nucleotides line up with TRBD2. V trimming: 1 base; J trimming: 16 bases; junction bases outside the gene matches: 9. This CDR3 has 13 amino acids. Germline V CDR1 and CDR2: SGHRS, YFSETQ. The CDR3 reads CASSLNAGGPRFF. The CDR3 DNA reads as TGCGCCAGCAGCTTGAATGCGGGAGGGCCCCGATTCTTC.